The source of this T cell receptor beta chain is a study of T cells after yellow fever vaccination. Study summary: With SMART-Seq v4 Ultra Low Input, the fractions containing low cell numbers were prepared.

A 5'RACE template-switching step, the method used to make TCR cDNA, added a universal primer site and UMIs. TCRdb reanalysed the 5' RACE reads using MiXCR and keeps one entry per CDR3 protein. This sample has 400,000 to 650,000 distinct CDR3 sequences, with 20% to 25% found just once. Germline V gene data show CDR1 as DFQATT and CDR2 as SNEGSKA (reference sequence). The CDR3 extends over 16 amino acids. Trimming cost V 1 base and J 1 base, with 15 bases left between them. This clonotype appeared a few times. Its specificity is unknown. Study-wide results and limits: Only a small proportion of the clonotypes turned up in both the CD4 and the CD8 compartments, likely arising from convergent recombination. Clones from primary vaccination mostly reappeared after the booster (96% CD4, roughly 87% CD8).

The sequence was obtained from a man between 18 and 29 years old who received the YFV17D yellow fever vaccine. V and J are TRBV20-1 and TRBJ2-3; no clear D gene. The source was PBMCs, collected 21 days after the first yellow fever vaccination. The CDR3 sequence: CSARARVFPRTDTQYF. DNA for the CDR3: TGCAGTGCTAGAGCCCGGGTCTTCCCTCGCACAGATACGCAGTATTTT.